The T cell receptor beta chain under discussion was sequenced for a study of radiation and T cells in renal cell carcinoma. Time point meaning: baseline pretreatment blood. Treatment meaning: 15 Gy SBRT to primary tumor, nephrectomy 4 weeks later. The germline V and J ends were trimmed by 4 bases and 4 bases, with 17 bases remaining between them. This CDR3 comprises 17 residues. Germline V lookup: CDR1 LGHNA, CDR2 YSLEER. Generated by immunoSEQ multiplex PCR, the TCRdb table keeps only in-frame clones and is missing some. The sample has approximately 150,000 clones, roughly nine tenths seen once. This receptor was taken from an older woman with renal cell carcinoma. V and J are TRBV4-3 and TRBJ2-6, with D possibly called TRBD1 or TRBD2 (5 bases each). The starting material was blood, obtained from a patient whose treatment included radiotherapy and nephrectomy. CDR3 amino acids: CASSPGTEKRGANVLTF. The DNA of the CDR3 is TGCGCCAGCAGCCCCGGGACCGAAAAAAGAGGGGCCAACGTCCTGACTTTC.